A selection of T cell receptor beta chains follows, all from one sample in a study of shared clonotypes between healthy human individuals. This table comes from immunoSEQ multiplex PCR, and its TCRdb copy is limited to in-frame clones, with some not included. The table shows about 600,000 clones, with 97% occurring only once. The sequenced sample consisted of naive CD4+ T cells sorted from blood. These receptor sequences come from a woman aged 25 to 39 in good health. The CDR3 runs from the conserved cysteine through the conserved F or W. Fields, in order: D gene, J gene, clone size, V gene, CDR3 DNA, CDR3 protein. A D gene is named only where the DNA matches it firmly. Size values are once, few and many counts, or a class for expanded clones, and some rows have none.

>TRBD2|TRBJ2-1|.|TRBV5-4
TGTGCCAGCAGCTTGGAGGCCCTAGCGGGAGTACACAATGAGCAGTTCTTC
CASSLEALAGVHNEQFF
>.|TRBJ2-7|.|TRBV11-2
TGTGCCAGCAGCAAACCACGGGGTAGTCGGGACGAGCAGTACTTC
CASSKPRGSRDEQYF
>.|TRBJ1-1|.|TRBV5-4
TGTGCCAGCAGCTCCGGGACCCCGGGGACTGAAGCTTTCTTT
CASSSGTPGTEAFF
>.|TRBJ2-7|.|TRBV11-2
TGTGCCAGCGGAAACTACGAGCAGTACTTC
CASGNYEQYF
>.|TRBJ2-2|.|TRBV7-9
TGTGCCAGCAGCTTTGGGGACCTAAACACCGGGGAGCTGTTTTTT
CASSFGDLNTGELFF
>.|TRBJ2-1|once|TRBV6-6
TGTGCCAGCAGTTACTCAGGGCGGCTCAATGAGCAGTTCTTC
CASSYSGRLNEQFF
>TRBD2|TRBJ2-1|.|TRBV7-2
TGTGCCAGCAGCCAGACTAGCAGCTCCTACAATGAGCAGTTCTTC
CASSQTSSSYNEQFF
>.|TRBJ2-7|.|TRBV11-2
TGTGCCAGCAGCTTAACCGTAGGCAGGAGCTCCTACGAGCAGTACTTC
CASSLTVGRSSYEQYF
>.|TRBJ1-2|.|TRBV6-1
TGTGCCAGCAGTGAGGGCCACACGGGAGGCGGCTACACCTTC
CASSEGHTGGGYTF
>.|TRBJ1-3|.|TRBV25-1
TGTGCCAGCAGTGGGACATTCGGAAACACCATATATTTT
CASSGTFGNTIYF
>TRBD1|TRBJ1-1|.|TRBV4-1
TGCGCCGGCAGCCGCAGACAGGGATGGGGCACTGAAGCTTTCTTT
CAGSRRQGWGTEAFF
>.|TRBJ2-6|.|TRBV4-1
TGCGCCAGCAGCCAAGTCGGAGGTGTGGCTGGGGCCAACGTCCTGACTTTC
CASSQVGGVAGANVLTF
>TRBD2|TRBJ2-3|.|TRBV4-2
TGTGCCAGCAGCTTCCAGGGACTAGCGGGATCTGGGGCCGGCACAGATACGCAGTATTTT
CASSFQGLAGSGAGTDTQYF
>TRBD2|TRBJ2-3|.|TRBV7-6
TGTGCCAGCAGCCGAGGGTTTAGCGGGAGTAGCACAGATACGCAGTATTTT
CASSRGFSGSSTDTQYF
>.|TRBJ2-3|.|TRBV29-1
TGCAGCGTACAGGCCTCTCGGAGCTCGCAGTATTTT
CSVQASRSSQYF
>.|TRBJ1-6|.|TRBV6-5
TGTGCCAGCAGTTACAACCAGGGGACGAATTCACCCCTCCACTTT
CASSYNQGTNSPLHF
>.|TRBJ1-6|.|TRBV2
TGTGCCAGCAGCCTCACAGGGCAGGAATCACCCCTCCACTTT
CASSLTGQESPLHF
>.|TRBJ1-1|few|TRBV19
TGTGCCAGTAGAGCGGCGGTCACTGAAGCTTTCTTT
CASRAAVTEAFF
>.|TRBJ1-2|.|TRBV28
TGTGCCAGCAGCTTGGGCAGGGATAACTATGGCTACACCTTC
CASSLGRDNYGYTF
>.|TRBJ2-4|.|TRBV19
TGTGCCAGTAGACCCATAGGGGGGGTAGCCAAAAACATTCAGTACTTC
CASRPIGGVAKNIQYF
>.|TRBJ1-5|.|TRBV5-5
TGTGCCAGCAGCTTAACCATCCATAGCAATCAGCCCCAGCATTTT
CASSLTIHSNQPQHF
>TRBD1|TRBJ2-7|.|TRBV6-6
TGTGCCAGCAGGTCAGGGACAGGGGGCAGCTACGAGCAGTACTTC
CASRSGTGGSYEQYF
>TRBD2|TRBJ2-2|.|TRBV2
TGTGCCAGCAGTATACAAGGGAGGGACACCGGGGAGCTGTTTTTT
CASSIQGRDTGELFF
>TRBD1|TRBJ2-2|.|TRBV11-2
TGTGCCAGCAGGATACAGGGGGGAAGCGGGGAGCTGTTTTTT
CASRIQGGSGELFF
>TRBD2|TRBJ2-7|.|TRBV5-1
TGCGCCAGCAGCATCGGGACTAGCGGATTTTACGAGCAGTACTTC
CASSIGTSGFYEQYF
>.|TRBJ1-5|.|TRBV19
TGTGCCAGTAGTAGGCTAGGGGGGGACAATCAGCCCCAGCATTTT
CASSRLGGDNQPQHF
>TRBD1|TRBJ1-4|.|TRBV28
TGTGCCAGCATCCTTGGAGGGACAGGGCGGAATGAAAAACTGTTTTTT
CASILGGTGRNEKLFF
>.|TRBJ1-1|.|TRBV5-6
TGTGCCAGCAGCTTGTTGGTGGCGAACACTGAAGCTTTCTTT
CASSLLVANTEAFF
>TRBD2|TRBJ2-5|.|TRBV10-2
TGCGCCAGCAGCCACTCTAGCGGGGAAGAGACCCAGTACTTC
CASSHSSGEETQYF
>.|TRBJ2-7|.|TRBV28
TGTGCCAGCAGTTTCGGGGGAACCTCGATCTACGAGCAGTACTTC
CASSFGGTSIYEQYF
>.|TRBJ2-7|.|TRBV28
TGTGCCAGCAGTACCTCCAGCACCTACGAGCAGTACTTC
CASSTSSTYEQYF
>.|TRBJ2-7|.|TRBV28
TGTGCCAGCAGTTTATCCTCCTACGAGCAGTACTTC
CASSLSSYEQYF
>.|TRBJ2-7|.|TRBV4-1
TGCGCCAGCAGCCCACTTAGGGACGGAACCTACGAGCAGTACTTC
CASSPLRDGTYEQYF
>.|TRBJ1-4|once|TRBV6-6
TGTGCCAGCAGTTACTCGAGAGAAAAACTGTTTTTT
CASSYSREKLFF
>TRBD1|TRBJ2-7|.|TRBV27
TGTGCCAGCAGCGAAACCGGGACAGGGAACTCCTACGAGCAGTACTTC
CASSETGTGNSYEQYF
>TRBD1|TRBJ1-1|.|TRBV28
TGTGCCAGCAGTTCACCGGGACAGGGGAAAACTGAAGCTTTCTTT
CASSSPGQGKTEAFF
>TRBD2|TRBJ2-1|.|TRBV18
TGTGCCAGCTCACCAAGAGCGGGAGGGATTGTCAATGAGCAGTTCTTC
CASSPRAGGIVNEQFF
>.|TRBJ2-2|.|TRBV7-9
TGTGCCAGCAGCTTAGTCTCCGGGGAGCTGTTTTTT
CASSLVSGELFF
>.|TRBJ1-1|.|TRBV2
TGTGCCAGCAGATTGACAGCCCGAGGGGACACTGAAGCTTTCTTT
CASRLTARGDTEAFF
>TRBD2|TRBJ2-1|.|TRBV9
TGTGCCAGCAGCGTAGGCCTAGCGGTCTCCTACAATGAGCAGTTCTTC
CASSVGLAVSYNEQFF
>.|TRBJ2-7|.|TRBV28
TGTGCCAGCAGTCGCTCGAGTAGCTGGTACGAGCAGTACTTC
CASSRSSSWYEQYF
>TRBD1|TRBJ1-4|.|TRBV6-5
TGTGCCAGCAGGGGGACAGGAAATGAAAAACTGTTTTTT
CASRGTGNEKLFF
>.|TRBJ2-2|.|TRBV15
TGTGCCACCAGCAGAGGACGGGCAAACACCGGGGAGCTGTTTTTT
CATSRGRANTGELFF
>TRBD2|TRBJ2-1|.|TRBV4-1
TGCGCCAGCAGCCAAGCGGGTAGCGGGAGTGCCTACAATGAGCAGTTCTTC
CASSQAGSGSAYNEQFF